This T cell receptor beta chain was identified in a study of cytomegalovirus exposure and HLA in healthy donors. Study-wide context: Early release data held about 85 million unique TCRs from HLA-typed donors.

The donors, nominally healthy at sampling, likely had unrecorded immune exposures. Primers for the PCR totalled 60 Vbeta and 13 Jbeta. Method: immunoSEQ multiplex PCR; TCRdb's copy keeps in-frame clones and lacks some. This table has around 150,000 clones, 76% appearing once. V was cut by 6 bases and J by 3 bases, with 10 bases left in between. CDR1 and CDR2 (germline): SGHDT, YYEEEE. CDR3 size: 12 residues. Only a few counts were recorded for this clone. The chain combines TRBV5-6 with TRBJ2-7; TRBD2 is a possible D gene (5 bases). The source of this sequence is a man between 35 and 55 years old in good health and CMV-seronegative. Sample: PBMCs. The CDR3 region is CASTGSGYEQYF. The CDR3 DNA sequence: TGTGCCAGCACCGGAAGCGGCTACGAGCAGTACTTC.